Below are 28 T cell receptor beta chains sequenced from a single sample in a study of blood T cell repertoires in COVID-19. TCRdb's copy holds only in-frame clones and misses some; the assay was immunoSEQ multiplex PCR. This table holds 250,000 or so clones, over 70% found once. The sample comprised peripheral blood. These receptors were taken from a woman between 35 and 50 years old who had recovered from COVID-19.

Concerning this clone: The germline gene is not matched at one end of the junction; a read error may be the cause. CDR3 protein: CASRPGDRPLSF. The CDR3 coding sequence is TGTGCCAGCAGGCCCGGGGACAGGCCTCTATCCTTC. This chain connects TRBV12-3 or TRBV12-4 to TRBJ1-2; 8 nucleotides line up with TRBD1. There are 12 residues in the CDR3.

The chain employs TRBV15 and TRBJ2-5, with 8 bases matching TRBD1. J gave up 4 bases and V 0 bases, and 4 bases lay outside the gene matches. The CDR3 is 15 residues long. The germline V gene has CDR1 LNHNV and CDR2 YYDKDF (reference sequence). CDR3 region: CATSRDPGQGETQYF. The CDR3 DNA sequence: TGTGCCACCAGCAGAGATCCCGGACAGGGAGAGACCCAGTACTTC.

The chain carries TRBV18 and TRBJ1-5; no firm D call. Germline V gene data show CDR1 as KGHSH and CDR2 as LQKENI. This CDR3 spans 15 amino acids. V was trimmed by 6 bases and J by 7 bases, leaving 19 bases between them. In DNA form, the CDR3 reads TGTGCCAGCTCCCGGGATTCAGGAGGCCACCAGCCCCAGCATTTT. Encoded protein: CASSRDSGGHQPQHF.

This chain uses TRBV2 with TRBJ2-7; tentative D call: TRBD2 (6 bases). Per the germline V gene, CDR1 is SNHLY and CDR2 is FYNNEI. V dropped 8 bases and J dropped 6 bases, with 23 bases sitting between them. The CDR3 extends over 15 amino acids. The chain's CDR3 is CASGGQAGPLGEQYF. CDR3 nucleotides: TGTGCCAGCGGAGGGCAGGCAGGCCCCCTCGGCGAGCAGTACTTC.

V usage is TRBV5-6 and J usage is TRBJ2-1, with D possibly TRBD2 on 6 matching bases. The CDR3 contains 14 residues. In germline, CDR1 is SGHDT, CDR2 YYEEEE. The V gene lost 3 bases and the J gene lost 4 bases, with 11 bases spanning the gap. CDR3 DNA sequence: TGTGCCAGCAGCTGGGGACTTAAATACAATGAGCAGTTCTTC. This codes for CASSWGLKYNEQFF.

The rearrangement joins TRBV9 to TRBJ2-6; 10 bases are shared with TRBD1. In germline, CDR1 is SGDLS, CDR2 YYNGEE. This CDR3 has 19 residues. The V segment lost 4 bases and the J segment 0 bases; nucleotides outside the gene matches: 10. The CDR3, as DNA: TGTGCCAGCAGCCACGGACAGGGGGTATCTCTCTCTGGGGCCAACGTCCTGACTTTC. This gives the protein CASSHGQGVSLSGANVLTF.

DNA of the CDR3: TGTGCCTGGAGTGTCGGTGGGCCGGGCTACACCTTC. Its translation is CAWSVGGPGYTF. The chain joins TRBV30 to TRBJ1-2; D remains unclear. The CDR3 covers 12 residues. V gave up 0 bases and J gave up 8 bases, with 10 bases separating them. CDR1 is GTSNPN, CDR2 SVGIG, per germline (reference sequence).

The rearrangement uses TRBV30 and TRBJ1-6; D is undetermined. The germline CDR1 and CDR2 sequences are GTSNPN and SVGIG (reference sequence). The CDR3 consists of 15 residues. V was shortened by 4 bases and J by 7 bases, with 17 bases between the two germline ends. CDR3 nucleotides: TGTGCCTGGAATTTTGGCAGAGGGTGGAATTCACCCCTCCACTTT. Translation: CAWNFGRGWNSPLHF.

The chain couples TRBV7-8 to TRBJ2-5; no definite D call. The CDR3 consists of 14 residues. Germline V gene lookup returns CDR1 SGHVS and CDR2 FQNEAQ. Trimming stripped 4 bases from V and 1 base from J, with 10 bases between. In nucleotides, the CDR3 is TGTGCCAGCAGCTCCCCCCTTCTCCAAGAGACCCAGTACTTC. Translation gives CASSSPLLQETQYF.

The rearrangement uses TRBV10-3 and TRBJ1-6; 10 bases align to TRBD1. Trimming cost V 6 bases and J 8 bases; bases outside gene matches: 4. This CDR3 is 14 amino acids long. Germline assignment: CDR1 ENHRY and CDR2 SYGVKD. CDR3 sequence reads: CAISPTGGHSPLHF. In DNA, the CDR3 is TGTGCCATCAGCCCGACAGGGGGCCATTCACCCCTCCACTTT.

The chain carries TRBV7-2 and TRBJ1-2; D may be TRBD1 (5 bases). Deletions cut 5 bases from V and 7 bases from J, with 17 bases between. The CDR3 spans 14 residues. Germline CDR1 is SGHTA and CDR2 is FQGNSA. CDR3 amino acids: CASSIPGGWSGYTF. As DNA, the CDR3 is TGTGCCAGCAGCATACCGGGGGGTTGGTCTGGCTACACCTTC.

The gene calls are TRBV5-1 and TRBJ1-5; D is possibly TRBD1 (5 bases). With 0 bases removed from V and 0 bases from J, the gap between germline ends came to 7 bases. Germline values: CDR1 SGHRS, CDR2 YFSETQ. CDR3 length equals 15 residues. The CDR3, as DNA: TGCGCCAGCAGCTTGGTAGGGGATAGCAATCAGCCCCAGCATTTT. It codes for CASSLVGDSNQPQHF.

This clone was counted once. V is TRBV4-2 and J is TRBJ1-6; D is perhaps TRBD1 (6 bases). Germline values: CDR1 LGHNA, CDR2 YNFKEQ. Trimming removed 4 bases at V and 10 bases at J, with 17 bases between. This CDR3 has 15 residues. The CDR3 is CASSLAGGRESPLHF. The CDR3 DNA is TGTGCCAGCAGCCTTGCGGGGGGCAGGGAGTCACCCCTCCACTTT.

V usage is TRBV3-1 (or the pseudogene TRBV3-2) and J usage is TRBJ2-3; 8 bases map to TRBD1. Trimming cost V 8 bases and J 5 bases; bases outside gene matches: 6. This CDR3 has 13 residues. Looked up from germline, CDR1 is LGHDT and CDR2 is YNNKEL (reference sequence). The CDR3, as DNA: TGTGCCAGCCGGGGACAGGCGGAAGATACGCAGTATTTT. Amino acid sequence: CASRGQAEDTQYF.

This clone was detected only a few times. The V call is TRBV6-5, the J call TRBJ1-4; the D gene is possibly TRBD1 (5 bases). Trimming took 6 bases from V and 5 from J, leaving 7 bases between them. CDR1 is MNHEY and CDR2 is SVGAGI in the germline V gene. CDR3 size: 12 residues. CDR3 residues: CASRKGNEKLFF. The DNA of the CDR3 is TGTGCCAGCAGAAAGGGGAATGAAAAACTGTTTTTT.

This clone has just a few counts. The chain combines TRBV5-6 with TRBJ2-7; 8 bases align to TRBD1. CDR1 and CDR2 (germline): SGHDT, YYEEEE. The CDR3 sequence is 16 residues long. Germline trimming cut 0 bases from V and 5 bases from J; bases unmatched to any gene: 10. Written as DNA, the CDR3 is TGTGCCAGCAGCTTGGGTGACACCGACAGGGGCCACGAGCAGTACTTC. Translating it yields CASSLGDTDRGHEQYF. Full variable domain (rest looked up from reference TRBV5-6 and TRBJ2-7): DAGVTQSPTHLIKTRGQQVTLRCSPKSGHDTVSWYQQALGQGPQFIFQYYEEEERQRGNFPDRFSGHQFPNYSSELNVNALLLGDSALYLCASSLGDTDRGHEQYFGPGTRLTVT.

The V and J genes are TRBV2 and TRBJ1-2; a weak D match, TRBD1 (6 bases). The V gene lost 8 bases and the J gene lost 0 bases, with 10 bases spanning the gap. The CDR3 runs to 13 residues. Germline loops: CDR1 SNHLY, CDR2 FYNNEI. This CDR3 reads CASHREANYGYTF. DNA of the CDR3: TGTGCCAGCCACAGGGAAGCTAACTATGGCTACACCTTC.

Here the CDR3 reads CAWSVDREGKFF. CDR3 nucleotides: TGTGCCTGGAGTGTAGACAGGGAAGGAAAGTTCTTC. The rearrangement joins TRBV30 to TRBJ2-1; 7 bases map to TRBD1. The CDR3 runs to 12 residues. With V trimmed by 0 bases and J by 14 bases, 7 bases remained unmatched. Germline V gives CDR1 GTSNPN, CDR2 SVGIG (reference sequence).

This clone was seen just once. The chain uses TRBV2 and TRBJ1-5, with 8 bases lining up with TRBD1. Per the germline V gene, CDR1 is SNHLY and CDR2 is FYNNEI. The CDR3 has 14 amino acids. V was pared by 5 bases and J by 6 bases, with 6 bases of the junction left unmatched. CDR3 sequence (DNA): TGTGCCAGCAGTCGGGACAGGTACGGTCAGCCCCAGCATTTT. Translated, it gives CASSRDRYGQPQHF.

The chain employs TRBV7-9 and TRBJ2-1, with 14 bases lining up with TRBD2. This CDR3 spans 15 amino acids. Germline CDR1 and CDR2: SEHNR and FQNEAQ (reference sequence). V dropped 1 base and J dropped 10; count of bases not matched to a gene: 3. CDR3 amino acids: CASSLGLAGGREQFF. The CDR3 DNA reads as TGTGCCAGCAGCTTAGGACTAGCGGGGGGGCGCGAGCAGTTCTTC.

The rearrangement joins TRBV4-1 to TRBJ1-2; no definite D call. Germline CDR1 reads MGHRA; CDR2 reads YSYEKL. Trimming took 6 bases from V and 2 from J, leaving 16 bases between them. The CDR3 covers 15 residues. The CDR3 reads CASSYRRGENYGYTF. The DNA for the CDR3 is TGCGCCAGCAGTTATAGGCGGGGAGAGAACTATGGCTACACCTTC.

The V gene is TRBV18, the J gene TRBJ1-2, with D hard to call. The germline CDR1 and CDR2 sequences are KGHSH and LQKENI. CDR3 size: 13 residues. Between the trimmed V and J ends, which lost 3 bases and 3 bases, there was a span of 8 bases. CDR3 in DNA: TGTGCCAGCTCACCCACCAACTACTATGGCTACACCTTC. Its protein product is CASSPTNYYGYTF. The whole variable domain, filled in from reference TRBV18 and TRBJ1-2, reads NAGVMQNPRHLVRRRGQEARLRCSPMKGHSHVYWYRQLPEEGLKFMVYLQKENIIDESGMPKERFSAEFPKEGPSILRIQQVVRGDSAAYFCASSPTNYYGYTFGSGTRLTVV.

CDR3 region: CASSAETGGEEYF. Written as DNA, the CDR3 is TGTGCCAGCAGCGCAGAAACAGGGGGCGAGGAGTATTTT. This rearrangement joins TRBV7-3 to TRBJ2-3; TRBD1 agrees at 9 bases. The V gene's germline CDR1 is SGHTA and CDR2 FQGTGA. This CDR3 contains 13 residues. V trimming: 5 bases; J trimming: 13 bases; junction bases outside the gene matches: 10.

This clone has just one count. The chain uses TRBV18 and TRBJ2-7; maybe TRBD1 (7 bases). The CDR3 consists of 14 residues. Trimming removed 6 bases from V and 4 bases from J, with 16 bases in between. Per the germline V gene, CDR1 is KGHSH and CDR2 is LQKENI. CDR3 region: CASSWTGGGYEQYF. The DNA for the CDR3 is TGTGCCAGCTCGTGGACAGGAGGAGGGTACGAGCAGTACTTC.

The CDR3 DNA is TGTGCCGCCAAGGGTCGGGGGAATTCACCCCTCCACTTT. Translated, it gives CAAKGRGNSPLHF. This sequence joins TRBV6-5 and TRBJ1-6, with D tentatively TRBD1 (5 bases). The V end was cut by 11 bases, the J end by 7 bases, with 15 bases between. The CDR3 contains 13 residues. Germline loops: CDR1 MNHEY, CDR2 SVGAGI.

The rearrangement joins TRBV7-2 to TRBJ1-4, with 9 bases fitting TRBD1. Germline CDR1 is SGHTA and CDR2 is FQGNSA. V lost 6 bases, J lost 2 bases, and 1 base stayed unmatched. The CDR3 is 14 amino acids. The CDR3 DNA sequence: TGTGCCAGCAGGGGGACAGGGACTAATGAAAAACTGTTTTTT. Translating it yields CASRGTGTNEKLFF.

The CDR3: CASSQGLVYNSPLHF. The CDR3 DNA is TGTGCCAGCAGCCAGGGGCTAGTCTATAATTCACCCCTCCACTTT. This chain joins TRBV14 and TRBJ1-6; tentatively, D is TRBD1 (5 bases). V lost 3 bases and J 3 bases, leaving 9 bases between the germline ends. The length of the CDR3 is 15 residues. In germline, CDR1 is SGHDN, CDR2 FVKESK.

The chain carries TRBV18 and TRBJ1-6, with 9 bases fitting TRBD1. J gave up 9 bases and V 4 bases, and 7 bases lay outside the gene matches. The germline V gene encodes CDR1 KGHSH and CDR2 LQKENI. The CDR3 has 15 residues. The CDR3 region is CASSLSGTGTSPLHF. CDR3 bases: TGTGCCAGCTCACTATCCGGGACAGGGACTTCACCCCTCCACTTT.